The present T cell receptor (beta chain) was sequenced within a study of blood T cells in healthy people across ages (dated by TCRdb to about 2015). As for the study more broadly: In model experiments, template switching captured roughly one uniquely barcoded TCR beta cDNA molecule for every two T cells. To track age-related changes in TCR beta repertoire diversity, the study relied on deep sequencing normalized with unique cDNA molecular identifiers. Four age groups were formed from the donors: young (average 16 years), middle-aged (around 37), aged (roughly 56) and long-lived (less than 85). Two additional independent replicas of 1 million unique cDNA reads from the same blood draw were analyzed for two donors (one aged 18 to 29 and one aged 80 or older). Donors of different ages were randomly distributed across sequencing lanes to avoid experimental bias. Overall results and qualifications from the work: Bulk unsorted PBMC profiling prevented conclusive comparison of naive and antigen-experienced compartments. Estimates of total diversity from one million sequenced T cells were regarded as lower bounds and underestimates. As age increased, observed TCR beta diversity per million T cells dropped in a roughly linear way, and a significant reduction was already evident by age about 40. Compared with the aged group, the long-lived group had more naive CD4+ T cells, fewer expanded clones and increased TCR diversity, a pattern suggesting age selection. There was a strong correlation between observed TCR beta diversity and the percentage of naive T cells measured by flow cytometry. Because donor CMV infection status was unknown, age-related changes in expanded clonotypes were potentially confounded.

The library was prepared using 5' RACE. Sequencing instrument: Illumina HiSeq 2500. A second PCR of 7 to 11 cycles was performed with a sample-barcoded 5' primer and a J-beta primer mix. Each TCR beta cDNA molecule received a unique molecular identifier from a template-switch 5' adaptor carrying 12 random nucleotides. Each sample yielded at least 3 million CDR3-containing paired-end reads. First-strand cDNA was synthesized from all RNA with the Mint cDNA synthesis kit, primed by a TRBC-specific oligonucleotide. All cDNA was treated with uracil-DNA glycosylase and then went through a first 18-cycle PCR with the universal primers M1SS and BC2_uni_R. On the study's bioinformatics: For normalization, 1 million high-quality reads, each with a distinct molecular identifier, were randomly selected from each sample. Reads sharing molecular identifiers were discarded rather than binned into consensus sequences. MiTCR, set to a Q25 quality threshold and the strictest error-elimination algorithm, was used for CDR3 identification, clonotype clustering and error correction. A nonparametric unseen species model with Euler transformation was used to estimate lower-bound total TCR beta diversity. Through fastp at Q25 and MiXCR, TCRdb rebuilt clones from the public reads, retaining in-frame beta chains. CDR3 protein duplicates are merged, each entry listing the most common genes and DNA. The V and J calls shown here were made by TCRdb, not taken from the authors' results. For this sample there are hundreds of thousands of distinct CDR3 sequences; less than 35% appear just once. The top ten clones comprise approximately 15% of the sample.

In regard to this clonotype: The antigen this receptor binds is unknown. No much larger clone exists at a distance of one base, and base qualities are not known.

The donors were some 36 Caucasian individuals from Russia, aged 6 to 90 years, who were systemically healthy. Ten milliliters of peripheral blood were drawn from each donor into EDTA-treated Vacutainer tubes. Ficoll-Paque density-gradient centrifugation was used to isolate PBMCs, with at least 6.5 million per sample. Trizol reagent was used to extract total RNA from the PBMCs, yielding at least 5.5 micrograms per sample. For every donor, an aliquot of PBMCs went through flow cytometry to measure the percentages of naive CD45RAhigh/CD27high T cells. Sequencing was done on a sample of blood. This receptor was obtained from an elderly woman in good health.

The DNA sequence is as follows: TGTGCCAGCAGCGCGGACAGGGGACGGGATGAGCAGTTCTTC. The resulting protein is CASSADRGRDEQFF. The chain joins TRBV5-5 to TRBJ2-1; TRBD1 aligns with 9 central bases. From V the trimming removes 4 bases and from J it removes 8 bases, while the gene matches leave 7 bases of the junction unaccounted for. The CDR3 runs 14 residues from the cysteine to the phenylalanine. Only the CDR3 part of the read is kept: 42 bases, read in frame from the first base. Looking up the germline V gene (reference sequence) yields CDR1 SGHKS and CDR2 YYEKEE.